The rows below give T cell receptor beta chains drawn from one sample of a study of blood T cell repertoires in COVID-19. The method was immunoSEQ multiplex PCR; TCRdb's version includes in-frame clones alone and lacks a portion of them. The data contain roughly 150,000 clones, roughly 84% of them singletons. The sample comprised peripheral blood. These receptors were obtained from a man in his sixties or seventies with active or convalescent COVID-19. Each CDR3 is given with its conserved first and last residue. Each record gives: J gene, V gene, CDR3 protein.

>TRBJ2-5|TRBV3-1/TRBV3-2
CASSPSGGWAQYF
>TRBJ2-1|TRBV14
CASSPHRGSSYNEQFF
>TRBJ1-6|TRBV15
CATSRESPRGSPLHF
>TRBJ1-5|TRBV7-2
CASSFGDRANQPQHF
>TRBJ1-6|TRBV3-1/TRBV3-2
CASSRPGENSPLHF
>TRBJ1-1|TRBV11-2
CASRRGGSRAEAFF
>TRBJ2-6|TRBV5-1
CASSLDPGKGANVLTF
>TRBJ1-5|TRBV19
CASAPSGTGVEDNQPQHF
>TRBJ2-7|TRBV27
CASSGRGEQYF
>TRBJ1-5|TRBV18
CASSGGTSDQPQHF
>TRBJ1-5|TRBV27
CASSPQGNNQPQHF
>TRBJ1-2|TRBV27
CASSHKPSYGYTF
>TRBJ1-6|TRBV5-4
CASSPTWDRDNSPLHF
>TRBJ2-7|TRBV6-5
CASSPGQGAREQYF
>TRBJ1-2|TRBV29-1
CSVEGTPGVDYGYTF
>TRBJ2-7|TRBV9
CASSAPGWLGGEQYF
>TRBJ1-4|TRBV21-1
CASSRKGAEANEKLFF
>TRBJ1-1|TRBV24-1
CATRGRGADTEAFF
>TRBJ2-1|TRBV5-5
CASSQTGEHEQFF
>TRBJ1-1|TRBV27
CASSFRGLGTEAFF
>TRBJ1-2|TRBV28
CASSLAGQGVANYGYTF
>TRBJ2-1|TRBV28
CASSLTSGRASYNEQFF
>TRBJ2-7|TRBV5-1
CASSPAGTGAYEQYF
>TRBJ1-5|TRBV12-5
CASSRGSNQPQHF
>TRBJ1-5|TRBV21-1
CASSKDDRDREGSNQPQHF
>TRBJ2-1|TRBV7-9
CASTQEVAEYNEQFF
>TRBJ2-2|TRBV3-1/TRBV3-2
CASSQERGWTGELFF
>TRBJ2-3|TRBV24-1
CATSDPGTSGVTDTQYF
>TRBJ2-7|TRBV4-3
CASSPEFAQGWYEQYF
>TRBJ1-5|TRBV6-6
CASSYSGQGNQPQHF
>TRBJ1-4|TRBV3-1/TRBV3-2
CASSRHRLANEKLFF
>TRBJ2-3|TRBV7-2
CASSLAVAGGPTDTQYF
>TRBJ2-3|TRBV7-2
CASSSRRGGADTQYF
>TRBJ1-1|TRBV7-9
CASSRQVMNTEAFF
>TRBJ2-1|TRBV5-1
CASLGPGKTEFF
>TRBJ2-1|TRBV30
CATTRSSYNEQFF
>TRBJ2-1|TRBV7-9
CASRFSGGLSYNEQFF
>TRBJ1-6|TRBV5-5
CASRAPGLYNSPLHF
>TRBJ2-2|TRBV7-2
CASRPPGQRNTGELFF
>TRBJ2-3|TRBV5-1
CASSSWEAGADTQYF
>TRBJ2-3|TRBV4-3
CASSPGARGPGYF
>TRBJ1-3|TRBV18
CASSPLEDSSGNTIYF
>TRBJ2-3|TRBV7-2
CASSLDAGGPDTQYF
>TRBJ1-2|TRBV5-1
CASREQGAAGYGYTF
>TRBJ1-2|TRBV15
CATSSDRAGPYYGYTF
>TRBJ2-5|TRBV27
CASSLGGGRGETQYF
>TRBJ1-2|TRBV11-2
CASSPVRLGGAAGYGYTF
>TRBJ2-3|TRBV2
CASSGTSGSPDTQYF
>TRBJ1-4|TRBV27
CASRTDRGDEKLFF
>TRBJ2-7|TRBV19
CASSNTPGTVPEQYF
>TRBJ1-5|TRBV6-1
CASREGRAGRSQPQHF
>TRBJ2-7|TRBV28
CASGGNSYYEQYF
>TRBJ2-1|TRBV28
CASSPHPPAENEQFF